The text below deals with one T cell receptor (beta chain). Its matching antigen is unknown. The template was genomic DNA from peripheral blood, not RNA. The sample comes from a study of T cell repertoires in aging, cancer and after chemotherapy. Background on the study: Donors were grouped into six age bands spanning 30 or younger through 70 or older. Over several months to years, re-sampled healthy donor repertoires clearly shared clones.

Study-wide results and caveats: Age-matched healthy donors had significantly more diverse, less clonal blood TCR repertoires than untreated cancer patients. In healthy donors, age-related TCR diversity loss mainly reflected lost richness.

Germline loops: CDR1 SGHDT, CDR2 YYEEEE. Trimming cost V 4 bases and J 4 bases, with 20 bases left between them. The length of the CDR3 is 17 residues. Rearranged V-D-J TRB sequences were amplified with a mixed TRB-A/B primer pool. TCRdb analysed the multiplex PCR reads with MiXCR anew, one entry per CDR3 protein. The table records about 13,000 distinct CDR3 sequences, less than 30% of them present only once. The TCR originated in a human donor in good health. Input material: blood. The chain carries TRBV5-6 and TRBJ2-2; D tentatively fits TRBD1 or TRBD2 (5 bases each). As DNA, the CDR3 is TGTGCCAGCAGCCCCGACTCGAATACGGGGACCACCGGGGAGCTGTTTTTT. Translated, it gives CASSPDSNTGTTGELFF.